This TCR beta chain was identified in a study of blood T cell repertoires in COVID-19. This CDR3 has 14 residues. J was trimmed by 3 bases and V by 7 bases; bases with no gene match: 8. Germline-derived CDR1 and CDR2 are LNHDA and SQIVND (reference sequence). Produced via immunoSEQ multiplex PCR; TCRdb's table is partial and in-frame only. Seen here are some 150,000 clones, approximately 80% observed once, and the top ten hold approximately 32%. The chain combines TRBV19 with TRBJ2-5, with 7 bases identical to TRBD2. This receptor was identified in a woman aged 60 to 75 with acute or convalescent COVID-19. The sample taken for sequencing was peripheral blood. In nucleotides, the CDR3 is TGTGCCAGTACCCCGGGAGGCAGGGAAGAGACCCAGTACTTC. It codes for CASTPGGREETQYF.